These 5 T cell receptor beta chains were sequenced from one sample in a study of CXCR3-negative and CXCR3-positive naive CD8 T cells. All TRB cDNA libraries came from 5' RACE performed with UMI labels. With the 5' RACE reads reprocessed, TCRdb shows one record per CDR3 protein and no DNA. This sample's table has approximately 83,000 distinct CDR3 sequences. Sequencing used naive CXCR3- CD8+ T cells from blood. Subset given: CD45RO-CCR7+CD27+CD95- naive CD8+ T cells lacking CXCR3 (TNR3-). The receptors come from a human donor in good health. Some clones in this sample may be carry-over from other donors' samples.

The rearrangement joins TRBV7-9 to TRBJ1-6. This CDR3 is 15 amino acids long. Germline CDR1 is SEHNR and CDR2 is FQNEAQ (reference sequence). CDR3 loop: CASSLVGGEDSPLHF.

The chain recombines TRBV21-1 with TRBJ1-1. TRBV21-1 counts as a pseudogene. The CDR3 is 15 residues long. CDR3 residues: CASSKVRDLNTEAFF.

The J gene is TRBJ2-7, the V gene TRBV27. Germline V gene lookup returns CDR1 MNHEY and CDR2 SMNVEV (reference sequence). The CDR3 covers 13 residues. The CDR3 here is CASSSDQSYEQYF.

The chain links TRBV14 to TRBJ2-1; the TCRdb D gene call, TRBD1, has no DNA to confirm it. CDR3 length equals 17 residues. CDR1 is SGHDN and CDR2 is FVKESK in the germline V gene. CDR3: CASSQEFDGGRGNEQFF.

V is TRBV12-3 or TRBV12-4 and J is TRBJ2-7. The CDR3 has 14 residues. This CDR3 is CASSLKIVSYEQYF.